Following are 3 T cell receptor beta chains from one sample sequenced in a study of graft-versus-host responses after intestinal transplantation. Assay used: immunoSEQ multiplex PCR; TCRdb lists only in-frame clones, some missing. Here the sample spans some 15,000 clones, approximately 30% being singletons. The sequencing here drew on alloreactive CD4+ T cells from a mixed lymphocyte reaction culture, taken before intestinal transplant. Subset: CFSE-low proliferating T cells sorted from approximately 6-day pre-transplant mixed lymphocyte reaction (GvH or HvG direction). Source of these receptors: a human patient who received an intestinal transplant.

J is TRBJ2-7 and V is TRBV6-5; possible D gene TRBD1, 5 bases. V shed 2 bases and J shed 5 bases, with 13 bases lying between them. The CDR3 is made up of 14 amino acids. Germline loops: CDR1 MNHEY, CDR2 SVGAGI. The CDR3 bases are TGTGCCAGCAGTTACATCCAGGGTGGTCACGAGCAGTACTTC. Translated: CASSYIQGGHEQYF.

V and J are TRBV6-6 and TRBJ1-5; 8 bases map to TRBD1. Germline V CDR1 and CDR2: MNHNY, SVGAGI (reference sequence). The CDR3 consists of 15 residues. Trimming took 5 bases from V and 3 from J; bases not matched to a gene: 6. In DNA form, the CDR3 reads TGTGCCAGCAGTAAGACAGGGGACTTCAATCAGCCCCAGCATTTT. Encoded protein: CASSKTGDFNQPQHF.

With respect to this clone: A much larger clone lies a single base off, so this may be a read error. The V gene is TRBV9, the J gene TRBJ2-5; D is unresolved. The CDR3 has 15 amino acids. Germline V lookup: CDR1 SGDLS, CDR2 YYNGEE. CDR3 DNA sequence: TGTGCCTGCAGCGTAGAGCCTTTAAAACAAGAGACCCAGTACTTC. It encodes CACSVEPLKQETQYF.